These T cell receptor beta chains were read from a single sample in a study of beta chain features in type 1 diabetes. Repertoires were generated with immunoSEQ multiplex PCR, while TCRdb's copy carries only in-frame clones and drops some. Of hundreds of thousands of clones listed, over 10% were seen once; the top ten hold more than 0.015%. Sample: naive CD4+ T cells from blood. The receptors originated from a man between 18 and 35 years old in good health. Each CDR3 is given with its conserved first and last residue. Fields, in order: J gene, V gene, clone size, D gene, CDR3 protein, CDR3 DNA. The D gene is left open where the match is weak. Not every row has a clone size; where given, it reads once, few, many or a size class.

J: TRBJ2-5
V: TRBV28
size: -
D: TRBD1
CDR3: CASSRHGQGGWYF
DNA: TGTGCCAGCAGCCGTCACGGACAGGGTGGTTGGTACTTC

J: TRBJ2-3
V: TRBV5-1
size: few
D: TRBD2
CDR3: CASSFRGGASDTQYF
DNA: TGCGCCAGCAGCTTTCGCGGGGGGGCGTCAGATACGCAGTATTTT

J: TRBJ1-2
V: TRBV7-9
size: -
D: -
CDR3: CASSDRTGNYGYTF
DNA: TGTGCCAGCAGCGATAGGACGGGGAACTATGGCTACACCTTC

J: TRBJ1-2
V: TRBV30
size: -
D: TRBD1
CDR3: CAWVQTGGNGYTF
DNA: TGTGCCTGGGTCCAGACAGGGGGTAACGGCTACACCTTC

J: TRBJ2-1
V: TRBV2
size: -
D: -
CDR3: CASSEVGGTGQFF
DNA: TGTGCCAGCAGTGAAGTGGGAGGGACAGGGCAGTTCTTC

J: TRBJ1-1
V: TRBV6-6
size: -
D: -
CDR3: CATCRGSMEAFF
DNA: TGTGCCACCTGTCGGGGTTCGATGGAAGCTTTCTTT

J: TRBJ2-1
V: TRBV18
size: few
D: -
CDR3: CASSLRQSYSYNEQFF
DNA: TGTGCCAGCTCATTACGACAGAGCTACTCCTACAATGAGCAGTTCTTC

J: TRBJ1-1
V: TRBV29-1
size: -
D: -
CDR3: CSAHGGPNTEAFF
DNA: TGCAGCGCCCACGGGGGACCTAACACTGAAGCTTTCTTT

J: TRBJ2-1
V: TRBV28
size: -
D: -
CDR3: CASSFGAAIGGNEQFF
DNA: TGTGCCAGCAGTTTTGGAGCGGCGATAGGGGGCAATGAGCAGTTCTTC

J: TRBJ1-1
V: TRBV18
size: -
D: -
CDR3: CASSPASGFGSTEAFF
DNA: TGTGCCAGCTCACCCGCGTCAGGGTTTGGATCCACTGAAGCTTTCTTT

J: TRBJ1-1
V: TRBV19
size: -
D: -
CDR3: CASSMDSDRNTEAFF
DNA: TGTGCCAGTAGTATGGACTCGGACAGGAACACTGAAGCTTTCTTT

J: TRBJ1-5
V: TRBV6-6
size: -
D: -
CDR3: CASRTGPRPQHF
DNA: TGTGCCAGCAGGACGGGTCCCAGGCCCCAGCATTTT

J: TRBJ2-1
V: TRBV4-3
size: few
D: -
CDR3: CASSHLSRGRIKNEQFF
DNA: TGCGCCAGCAGCCACCTAAGCCGGGGTCGAATTAAAAATGAGCAGTTCTTC

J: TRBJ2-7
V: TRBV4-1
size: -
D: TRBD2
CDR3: CASSHLSGTSYEQYF
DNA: TGCGCCAGCAGCCATCTTAGCGGGACCTCCTACGAGCAGTACTTC

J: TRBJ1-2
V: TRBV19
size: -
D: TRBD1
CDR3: CASKQGAANYGYTF
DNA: TGTGCCAGTAAACAGGGGGCAGCTAACTATGGCTACACCTTC

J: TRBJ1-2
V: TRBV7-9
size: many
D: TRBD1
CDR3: CASSHRGNYGYTF
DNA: TGTGCCAGCAGCCACAGGGGTAACTATGGCTACACCTTC

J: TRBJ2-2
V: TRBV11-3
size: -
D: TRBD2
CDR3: CASSRLAGGSGELFF
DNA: TGTGCCAGCAGCCGACTAGCGGGAGGGTCTGGGGAGCTGTTTTTT

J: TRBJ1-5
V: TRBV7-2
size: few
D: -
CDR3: CASSFRPRDQPQHF
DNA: TGTGCCAGCAGCTTTCGCCCCCGGGATCAGCCCCAGCATTTT

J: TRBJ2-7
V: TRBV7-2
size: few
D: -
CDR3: CASSLEGAQYF
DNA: TGTGCCAGCAGCTTAGAAGGGGCGCAGTACTTC

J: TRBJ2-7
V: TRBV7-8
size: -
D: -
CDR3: CASSLGRYDRYF
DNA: TGTGCCAGCAGCTTAGGTCGGTATGACAGATACTTC

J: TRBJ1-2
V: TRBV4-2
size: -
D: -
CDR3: CASSQDPGTPFNYGYTF
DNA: TGTGCCAGCAGCCAAGATCCCGGGACACCATTTAACTATGGCTACACCTTC

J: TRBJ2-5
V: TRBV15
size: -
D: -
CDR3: CATSSIAQETQYF
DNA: TGTGCCACCAGCTCGATAGCCCAAGAGACCCAGTACTTC

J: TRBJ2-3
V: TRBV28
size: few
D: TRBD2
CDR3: CASSKLAGAQYF
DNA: TGTGCCAGCAGTAAATTAGCGGGAGCGCAGTATTTT

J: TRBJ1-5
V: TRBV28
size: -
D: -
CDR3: CASSSSTRRYNQPQHF
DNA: TGTGCCAGCAGTTCCTCCACACGGCGGTACAATCAGCCCCAGCATTTT